This T cell receptor beta chain originates from a study of blood T cell repertoires in COVID-19. Study details: COVID-19 samples collected from the United States, Italy and Spain covered acute and convalescent phases.

Residents of 24 US areas, aged about 18 to 95 years, made up the participants. Allocation to cohorts depended on clinical history reported by the participants. Per the original methods: Reference gene primer amplification in the assay estimated nucleated cell counts. TCRdb's copy holds only in-frame clones and misses some; the assay was immunoSEQ multiplex PCR. V and J calls and clone size come straight from that table; D and trimming were deduced from the DNA. The table has 250,000 to 400,000 clones, about 92% seen once. The V and J ends lost 1 base and 1 base respectively, with 19 bases between them. Per germline, CDR1 LNHNV and CDR2 YYDKDF (reference sequence). This CDR3 has 19 amino acids.

This receptor was identified in a man between 60 and 75 years old who had recovered from COVID-19. The rearrangement joins TRBV15 to TRBJ2-2; D may be TRBD2 (7 bases). The sequenced material came from PBMCs or T cells enriched from blood (not recorded which). In DNA form, the CDR3 reads TGTGCCACCAGCAGAGTCCCCCCCCGAGGGGGGGGGAACACCGGGGAGCTGTTTTTT. This codes for CATSRVPPRGGGNTGELFF.